These T cell receptor beta chains were read from a single sample in a study of shared clonotypes between healthy human individuals. Profiling relied on immunoSEQ multiplex PCR, and the TCRdb table lists in-frame clones only, not all of them. The repertoire holds 2 million to 3 million clones, with under 95% as singletons. The sequencing sample was made of naive CD4+ T cells from PBMCs. These receptors originate from a man aged 18 to 30 in good health. Some clones in this sample may be carry-over from other donors' samples. Both conserved end residues are part of each CDR3. A D gene is named only where the DNA matches it firmly. Clone size is given for some rows only: seen once, a few or many times, or a class if the clone is expanded.

TGTGCCAGTGGGGCCCACTACAATGAGCAGTTCTTC	CASGAHYNEQFF	.	TRBJ2-1	TRBV6-1	.
TGTGCCAGCAGTTTAGGCAGACTCTACGAGCAGTACTTC	CASSLGRLYEQYF	once	TRBJ2-7	TRBV28	.
TGTGCCTCCAGACAGTCCTTGAACACTGAAGCTTTCTTT	CASRQSLNTEAFF	once	TRBJ1-1	TRBV10-3	.
TGTGCCAGCAGTGTCCGGCTAGCGGAGTACAATGAGCAGTTCTTC	CASSVRLAEYNEQFF	.	TRBJ2-1	TRBV6-4	TRBD2
TGTGCCAGCAGCTTAGACAGGGGTGGCACTGAAGCTTTCTTT	CASSLDRGGTEAFF	.	TRBJ1-1	TRBV7-3	TRBD1
TGCGCCAGCAGCACTAACGGGCCCCACTACAATGAGCAGTTCTTC	CASSTNGPHYNEQFF	.	TRBJ2-1	TRBV5-1	.
TGCGCCAGCGGGGAATGGGCGGCTGGCGAGCAGTACTTC	CASGEWAAGEQYF	.	TRBJ2-7	TRBV5-1	.
TGTGCCACCAGCAGAGACCTAAACTATGGCTACACCTTC	CATSRDLNYGYTF	.	TRBJ1-2	TRBV15	.
TGCGCCAGCAGACCCGGACTAGCGGGAGAGCCTTACGAGCAGTACTTC	CASRPGLAGEPYEQYF	.	TRBJ2-7	TRBV5-1	TRBD2
TGCGCCAGCAGCCCCCTAGGGAGGGGGAATGGAGATACGCAGTATTTT	CASSPLGRGNGDTQYF	.	TRBJ2-3	TRBV4-1	.
TGTGCCAGCAGCTTACAGGGTTCGCGTGAGCAGTTCTTC	CASSLQGSREQFF	.	TRBJ2-1	TRBV7-2	.
TGCAGTGCCGAGATAGAAGAGACCCAGTACTTC	CSAEIEETQYF	.	TRBJ2-5	TRBV20-1	.
TGTGCCACCAGCAGAGGCGGGAGCACAGATACGCAGTATTTT	CATSRGGSTDTQYF	.	TRBJ2-3	TRBV15	.
TGTGCCAGCACCCTTCCAGGGGCTAGCTCCTACAATGAGCAGTTCTTC	CASTLPGASSYNEQFF	.	TRBJ2-1	TRBV28	.
TGCGCCAGCAGCTTGCTAGCGGGAGCCTACGAGCAGTACTTC	CASSLLAGAYEQYF	once	TRBJ2-7	TRBV5-1	TRBD2
TGTGCCAGCTCTCAAAACCGGGACAGGCCTGGAAACACCATATATTTT	CASSQNRDRPGNTIYF	.	TRBJ1-3	TRBV18	TRBD1
TGCGCCAGCAGCCCCCTCGGGCACCTTGAAGCTTTCTTT	CASSPLGHLEAFF	.	TRBJ1-1	TRBV5-1	.
TGTGCCAGCTCACCGGGAGCCTCCTACGAGCAGTACTTC	CASSPGASYEQYF	.	TRBJ2-7	TRBV18	.
TGTGCCAGCGGAGGAAACACCATATATTTT	CASGGNTIYF	.	TRBJ1-3	TRBV2	.
TGTGCCAGCAGCTTAGCGGGAGGCCGGGGCTACGAGCAGTACTTC	CASSLAGGRGYEQYF	once	TRBJ2-7	TRBV7-8	.
TGTGCCAGCCTTACCGGGCCTTTAAACCGGGGGCAGTTCTTC	CASLTGPLNRGQFF	once	TRBJ2-1	TRBV6-1	.
TGCGCCAGCAGCGGTGACAGGGGGCGCAACACTGAAGCTTTCTTT	CASSGDRGRNTEAFF	.	TRBJ1-1	TRBV5-1	TRBD1
TGTGCCAGCAGCCAACCCGCTTCTAGGGGACTAGCGGGGGACAATGAGCAGTTCTTC	CASSQPASRGLAGDNEQFF	once	TRBJ2-1	TRBV4-2	TRBD2
TGTGCCAGCTCCGGGAGCACAGATACGCAGTATTTT	CASSGSTDTQYF	.	TRBJ2-3	TRBV6-8	.
TGCGCCAGCAGTAGAGACAGGGGAACTGAAGCTTTCTTT	CASSRDRGTEAFF	once	TRBJ1-1	TRBV5-1	TRBD1
TGTGCCAGCAGTTTAACAGGACAGGGAAGGGCCTACGAGCAGTACTTC	CASSLTGQGRAYEQYF	.	TRBJ2-7	TRBV28	TRBD1
TGTGCCAGCCGTAGCGGGAGGATCACCGGGGAGCTGTTTTTT	CASRSGRITGELFF	.	TRBJ2-2	TRBV5-4	TRBD2
TGTGCCAGCAGTGAAACAGGGGTGTCTAACTATGGCTACACCTTC	CASSETGVSNYGYTF	.	TRBJ1-2	TRBV2	TRBD1
TGTGCCAGCACCGACAGGGGTTCCGCGCAGTTCTTC	CASTDRGSAQFF	once	TRBJ2-1	TRBV2	TRBD1
TGTGCCAGCAGCTTAGTGGGGACTAGCAACTACGAGCAGTACTTC	CASSLVGTSNYEQYF	.	TRBJ2-7	TRBV11-2	TRBD2
TGTGCCAGCAGTAATTACACCTTC	CASSNYTF	.	TRBJ1-2	TRBV7-9	.
TGTGCCAGCAGCTCCCTACTTACTCCGGTTGAAGCTTTCTTT	CASSSLLTPVEAFF	.	TRBJ1-1	TRBV7-2	.
TGTGCCAGCAGTGGGGCCTCCCTCGGACTAGCGGGGAATAATGAGCAGTTCTTC	CASSGASLGLAGNNEQFF	.	TRBJ2-1	TRBV27	TRBD2
TGTGCCAGCAGCCATCAGATCGGGTCCGGGAGCATGGGACGAGGTGAAAAACTGTTTTTT	CASSHQIGSGSMGRGEKLFF	few	TRBJ1-4	TRBV14	.
TGTGCCATCAGTGAGGGGATAATCTCCTACAATGAGCAGTTCTTC	CAISEGIISYNEQFF	.	TRBJ2-1	TRBV10-3	.
TGTGCCAGCAACGTACGAATAGGGATGTTGAACACTGAAGCTTTCTTT	CASNVRIGMLNTEAFF	.	TRBJ1-1	TRBV28	.
TGCGCCAGCAGCCAAGTTCCGGCGGACTATGGCTACACCTTC	CASSQVPADYGYTF	.	TRBJ1-2	TRBV4-3	.
TGTGCCAGCAGCCCCTCGCTCGGGCAGGGGGCTAATGAAAAACTGTTTTTT	CASSPSLGQGANEKLFF	.	TRBJ1-4	TRBV28	TRBD1
TGTGCCAGCAGTAACGGAGGGACTAGCGGGAGAGCGTTGGCAGATACGCAGTATTTT	CASSNGGTSGRALADTQYF	.	TRBJ2-3	TRBV28	TRBD2